The next 25 T cell receptor beta chains were all read from a single sample in a study of shared clonotypes between healthy human individuals. The repertoire was sequenced with immunoSEQ multiplex PCR; TCRdb's copy has only in-frame clones and lacks some. The sample lists nearly 1,000,000 clones; 76% were seen once. Sequencing was carried out using memory CD4+ T cells sorted from blood. The subset was: CD45RA-negative fraction. These receptors all come from a man between 18 and 35 years old in good health.

The DNA for the CDR3 is TGCAGCGTAGACCGGGACGGAGGGTTCTTT. Encoded protein: CSVDRDGGFF. The J gene is TRBJ1-1, the V gene TRBV29-1; D may be TRBD1 (5 bases). Germline V CDR1 and CDR2: SQVTM, ANQGSEA. V shed 6 bases and J shed 14 bases, with 16 bases lying between them. The CDR3 has 10 residues.

The count of this clone is one. The V gene is TRBV28, the J gene TRBJ1-4; the D gene is possibly TRBD1 (5 bases). The ends were cut back, 8 bases at V and 6 bases at J, with 19 bases in the middle. CDR3 size: 15 residues. CDR1 is MDHEN, CDR2 SYDVKM, per germline. CDR3 residues: CASQSGTTGDEKLFF. In DNA form, the CDR3 reads TGTGCCAGCCAGTCCGGGACCACCGGAGATGAAAAACTGTTTTTT.

A remark on this clone: The sample has other DNA sequences that encode this CDR3 too. J is TRBJ2-7 and V is TRBV6-1; D is perhaps TRBD2 (6 bases). The CDR3 sequence is 14 residues long. CDR1 is MNHNS, CDR2 SASEGT, per germline. Trimming removed 3 bases from V and 4 bases from J, with 13 bases in between. The CDR3 reads CASSEGGTRYEQYF. In DNA form, the CDR3 reads TGTGCCAGCAGTGAGGGCGGGACCCGTTACGAGCAGTACTTC.

CDR3 region: CASRTTRDNEQFF. The CDR3 DNA reads TGTGCCAGCAGGACCACTCGGGACAATGAGCAGTTCTTC. The J gene is TRBJ2-1, the V gene TRBV27; D remains unclear. This CDR3 is built from 13 residues. CDR1 is MNHEY and CDR2 is SMNVEV in the germline V gene (reference sequence). Trimming removed 6 bases from V and 5 bases from J, with 11 bases in between.

The chain has TRBV9 and TRBJ1-4; D is ambiguous. The V end lost 0 bases, the J end lost 8 bases, and 11 bases lay between the germline ends. Looked up from germline, CDR1 is SGDLS and CDR2 is YYNGEE. The CDR3 totals 14 residues. The CDR3: CASSVEGQKEKLFF. The CDR3 DNA sequence: TGTGCCAGCAGCGTAGAAGGCCAAAAGGAAAAACTGTTTTTT.

The chain links TRBV2 to TRBJ2-7; D uncertain. In germline, CDR1 is SNHLY, CDR2 FYNNEI. The CDR3 runs 14 residues. Trimming took 4 bases from V and 5 from J, leaving 15 bases between them. The CDR3 DNA follows: TGTGCCAGCAGTGTAAATCGGGTCGGAAACGAGCAGTACTTC. Its translation is CASSVNRVGNEQYF.

With respect to this clone: Other DNA sequences within the sample encode an identical CDR3. The chain couples TRBV2 to TRBJ2-2, with TRBD1 matching 10 bases. V shed 9 bases and J 1 base; nucleotides not matched to a gene: 5. The CDR3 is 15 amino acids. Germline V gene data show CDR1 as SNHLY and CDR2 as FYNNEI. CDR3: CASGGQGRNTGELFF. The DNA of the CDR3 is TGTGCCAGTGGGGGACAGGGGCGGAACACCGGGGAGCTGTTTTTT.

Only a few counts were recorded for this clone. This sequence joins TRBV9 and TRBJ2-5; possibly TRBD2 for D (6 bases). This CDR3 contains 14 residues. Germline V gives CDR1 SGDLS, CDR2 YYNGEE. The V gene lost 3 bases and the J gene lost 0 bases, with 9 bases spanning the gap. CDR3 bases: TGTGCCAGCAGCGATCGGGGGAACCAAGAGACCCAGTACTTC. This sequence encodes CASSDRGNQETQYF.

The chain employs TRBV28 and TRBJ1-1, with D possibly being TRBD1 (6 bases). The CDR3 runs to 15 residues. The germline V gene encodes CDR1 MDHEN and CDR2 SYDVKM. Deletions cut 0 bases from V and 3 bases from J, with 11 bases between. The CDR3 sequence is CASSLWTGGDTEAFF. DNA of the CDR3: TGTGCCAGCAGTTTATGGACAGGAGGGGACACTGAAGCTTTCTTT. Variable domain in full (rest from reference TRBV28 and TRBJ1-1): DVKVTQSSRYLVKRTGEKVFLECVQDMDHENMFWYRQDPGLGLRLIYFSYDVKMKEKGDIPEGYSVSREKKERFSLILESASTNQTSMYLCASSLWTGGDTEAFFGQGTRLTVV.

J is TRBJ1-4 and V is TRBV6-1; maybe TRBD1 (5 bases). This CDR3 is built from 15 residues. Germline loops: CDR1 MNHNS, CDR2 SASEGT. Trimming left V 4 bases short and J 4 bases short, with 13 bases between. The CDR3 DNA reads as TGTGCCAGCAGTGTCGGGACTGTTCTTAATGAAAAACTGTTTTTT. Its protein product is CASSVGTVLNEKLFF.

The chain is built from TRBV7-6 and TRBJ2-7; the D gene is possibly TRBD2 (6 bases). The length of the CDR3 is 14 residues. V was pared by 0 bases and J by 5 bases, with 11 bases between. The germline V gene encodes CDR1 SGHVS and CDR2 FNYEAQ. As DNA, the CDR3 is TGTGCCAGCAGCTTAGCGGGAGGAGTGGACGAGCAGTACTTC. Translation gives CASSLAGGVDEQYF.

V gene TRBV27 combines with J gene TRBJ2-1, with 8 bases matching TRBD1. Losses at the gene ends were 6 bases for V and 8 bases for J; bases not matched to a gene: 6. This CDR3 has 13 residues. CDR1 is MNHEY and CDR2 is SMNVEV in the germline V gene (reference sequence). As DNA, the CDR3 is TGTGCCAGCAGCATCATACAGGGGGATGAGCAGTTCTTC. It encodes CASSIIQGDEQFF.

This clone was counted between two and nine times. The chain uses TRBV6-5 and TRBJ1-5; no clear D gene. Per germline, CDR1 MNHEY and CDR2 SVGAGI. V was cut by 7 bases and J by 9 bases, with 16 bases left in between. This CDR3 comprises 13 residues. The CDR3, as DNA: TGTGCCAGCATCTCCAGGTCGGGAGGGCCCCAGCATTTT. Encoded protein: CASISRSGGPQHF.

This chain's CDR3 is CASSLAHTLTDTQYF. The CDR3 bases are TGTGCCAGCAGCTTAGCCCATACGCTCACAGATACGCAGTATTTT. The rearrangement links TRBV7-2 to TRBJ2-3; D not resolved. Germline V gives CDR1 SGHTA, CDR2 FQGNSA. The CDR3 length is 15 residues. Trimming pared 0 bases from V and 2 bases from J, leaving 9 bases between.

In DNA, the CDR3 is TGTGCCTGGAGTGTACTAAACCGGGGTGGCTACACCTTC. Translating it yields CAWSVLNRGGYTF. The chain combines TRBV30 with TRBJ1-2; D unresolved. Germline-derived CDR1 and CDR2 are GTSNPN and SVGIG (reference sequence). This CDR3 comprises 13 residues. V lost 0 bases, J lost 7 bases, and 12 bases lay in between.

The V and J genes are TRBV13 and TRBJ2-5; D may match TRBD1 or TRBD2 (6 bases each). This CDR3 region has 15 residues. V lost 1 base and J 2 bases, leaving 11 bases between the germline ends. CDR1 is PRHDT and CDR2 is FYEKMQ in the germline V gene (reference sequence). CDR3 nucleotide sequence: TGTGCCAGCAGCTTAGCTCAGGGGAGGCAAGAGACCCAGTACTTC. Translation gives CASSLAQGRQETQYF.

The CDR3 spells CASSLLRTSSNQPQHF. CDR3 coding DNA: TGTGCCAGCAGCTTGTTAAGGACTAGTAGCAATCAGCCCCAGCATTTT. V is TRBV5-8 and J is TRBJ1-5; D not resolved. Per germline, CDR1 SGHTS and CDR2 YDEGEE. The CDR3 is made up of 16 amino acids. V lost 1 base and J 0 bases, leaving 11 bases between the germline ends.

This chain connects TRBV5-5 to TRBJ1-2, with TRBD1 matching over 9 bases. Germline-derived CDR1 and CDR2 are SGHKS and YYEKEE (reference sequence). There are 14 residues in the CDR3. Trimming took 4 bases from V and 5 from J; bases not matched to a gene: 6. CDR3 region: CASSHSTGGYGYTF. CDR3 DNA sequence: TGTGCCAGCAGCCACTCGACAGGGGGGTATGGCTACACCTTC.

This clone turned up a few times. This may be a read error, as it is one base from a much larger clone. This CDR3 is CASSPDRETEAFF. For the CDR3, the DNA is TGTGCCAGCTCACCGGACAGGGAGACTGAAGCTTTCTTT. The chain uses TRBV18 and TRBJ1-1; 8 nucleotides align to TRBD1. With V trimmed by 3 bases and J by 5 bases, 2 bases remained unmatched. The CDR3 length is 13 residues. Germline V gene sequence: CDR1 KGHSH, CDR2 LQKENI. Full variable domain (remainder filled in from reference TRBV18 and TRBJ1-1): NAGVMQNPRHLVRRRGQEARLRCSPMKGHSHVYWYRQLPEEGLKFMVYLQKENIIDESGMPKERFSAEFPKEGPSILRIQQVVRGDSAAYFCASSPDRETEAFFGQGTRLTVV.

Here the CDR3 reads CASSSGVLAKNIQYF. CDR3 in DNA: TGTGCCAGCAGCTCAGGGGTACTAGCCAAAAACATTCAGTACTTC. The J gene is TRBJ2-4, the V gene TRBV7-9, with D possibly matching TRBD1 (6 bases). The CDR3 contains 15 residues. Germline CDR1 SEHNR, CDR2 FQNEAQ (reference sequence). The V end lost 4 bases, the J end lost 0 bases, and 10 bases lay between the germline ends.

The sample holds one count of this clone. The V gene is TRBV10-2, the J gene TRBJ2-5; D call uncertain. Germline CDR1 and CDR2: WSHSY and SAAADI. Trimming removed 0 bases at V and 11 bases at J, with 13 bases between. The CDR3 length is 13 residues. Here the CDR3 DNA reads TGCGCCAGCAGTGAGTCACTGGGCTCTGGGCAGTACTTC. Amino acid sequence: CASSESLGSGQYF.

In DNA form, the CDR3 reads TGTGCCAGCAGCTGGGGCAGGGGCGGAAGCACAGATACGCAGTATTTT. Its protein is CASSWGRGGSTDTQYF. The rearrangement links TRBV7-2 to TRBJ2-3, with D possibly TRBD1 on 6 matching bases. Deletions cut 4 bases from V and 0 bases from J, with 14 bases between. The length of the CDR3 is 16 residues. CDR1 is SGHTA, CDR2 FQGNSA, per germline.

As for this clone: Other DNA sequences in the same sample also yield this CDR3. This chain joins TRBV2 and TRBJ1-5; D possibly corresponds to TRBD1 (5 bases). The V gene's germline CDR1 is SNHLY and CDR2 FYNNEI. The CDR3 is 14 residues long. Trimming pared 6 bases from V and 0 bases from J, leaving 9 bases between. As DNA, the CDR3 is TGTGCCAGCAGGGGACTAAATAGCAATCAGCCCCAGCATTTT. It encodes CASRGLNSNQPQHF.

CDR3 nucleotides: TGCGCCAGCAGCCGGGACAGGGTAGATTCTGGAAACACCATATATTTT. It encodes CASSRDRVDSGNTIYF. The chain carries TRBV5-1 and TRBJ1-3, with 9 positions matching TRBD1. Germline V lookup: CDR1 SGHRS, CDR2 YFSETQ. The CDR3 is 16 residues long. The J segment lost 1 base and the V segment lost 4 bases, leaving 6 bases of the junction unmatched.

The rearrangement links TRBV10-3 to TRBJ1-5, with a possible D match to TRBD1 (6 bases). V lost 8 bases and J lost 5, with 10 bases in between. CDR3 length: 12 residues. The germline CDR1 and CDR2 sequences are ENHRY and SYGVKD. The DNA for the CDR3 is TGTGCCATCGGGGGGCACGATCAGCCCCAGCATTTT. It is translated as CAIGGHDQPQHF.